These 29 T cell receptor beta chains were all obtained from the same sample, sequenced in a study of T-cell memory formation after mild COVID-19. TCRdb recomputed calls from the 5' RACE reads with MiXCR, one row per CDR3 protein. This sample has 150,000 or so distinct CDR3 sequences, with around a tenth found just once. Input material: PBMCs or a T cell subset sorted from them (not recorded which). All receptors derive from a man between 18 and 29 years old who had mild COVID-19 (a few samples of this study predate the infection). Cell type and time point are not known.

The chain employs TRBV6-2 or TRBV6-3 and TRBJ2-7, with 8 bases matching TRBD1. Germline values: CDR1 MNHEY, CDR2 SVGEGT. V shed 0 bases and J 3 bases; nucleotides not matched to a gene: 4. The CDR3 runs 15 residues. This chain's CDR3 is CASSYSTGVLYEQYV. The CDR3 nucleotides are TGTGCCAGCAGTTACTCGACAGGGGTCCTCTACGAGCAGTACGTC.

This chain connects TRBV5-1 to TRBJ1-3; D call uncertain. Germline values: CDR1 SGHRS, CDR2 YFSETQ. This CDR3 is built from 15 residues. The germline V and J ends were trimmed by 2 bases and 2 bases, with 11 bases remaining between them. The CDR3 sequence is CASSLVGQTGNTIYF. The CDR3 DNA reads as TGCGCCAGCAGCTTAGTTGGGCAGACTGGAAACACCATATATTTT.

This clonotype was seen a handful of times. This sequence joins TRBV18 and TRBJ1-1, with a weak D call TRBD1 (5 bases). The CDR3 is made up of 13 amino acids. V was pared by 6 bases and J by 5 bases, with 13 bases between. CDR1 and CDR2 (germline): KGHSH, LQKENI. CDR3 in DNA: TGTGCCAGCTCTGTTCCGGGGGGGACTGAAGCTTTCTTT. It is translated as CASSVPGGTEAFF.

This clonotype has at least ten counts. J is TRBJ2-7 and V is TRBV11-1; D gene unclear. Germline lookup yields CDR1 SGHAT and CDR2 FQDESV (reference sequence). The V and J ends lost 3 bases and 4 bases respectively, with 10 bases between them. This CDR3 spans 13 amino acids. This CDR3 is CASSLSERYEQYV. For the CDR3, the DNA is TGTGCCAGCAGCTTGTCCGAGAGATACGAGCAGTACGTC.

This clonotype was seen more than once but under ten times. The chain is built from TRBV12-3 or TRBV12-4 and TRBJ2-2; TRBD2 is a possible D gene (5 bases). CDR3 length equals 14 residues. The ends were cut back, 2 bases at V and 17 bases at J, with 21 bases in the middle. The CDR3 loop reads CASSLMRNTGEPFF. DNA for the CDR3: TGTGCCAGCAGTTTAATGAGAAACACCGGGGAGCCTTTTTTT.

This clonotype appeared many times. The gene calls are TRBV5-8 and TRBJ2-1; D is unclear. Trimming left V 2 bases short and J 15 bases short, with 15 bases between. The CDR3 spans 12 residues. Germline V gives CDR1 SGHTS, CDR2 YDEGEE. The CDR3 region has the DNA TGTGCCAGCAGCTTACTTCTATCCGGAGCGTTCTTC. Its translation is CASSLLLSGAFF.

This clonotype has a handful of counts. The V gene is TRBV20-1, the J gene TRBJ1-1; 10 bases are shared with TRBD1. Germline V lookup: CDR1 DFQATT, CDR2 SNEGSKA (reference sequence). With 6 bases clipped from V and 1 base from J, the junction kept 8 bases outside the gene matches. The CDR3 totals 15 residues. The CDR3 protein is CSAVGRDRGNTEAFF. CDR3 DNA sequence: TGCAGTGCCGTGGGCCGGGACAGGGGGAACACTGAAGCTTTCTTT.

This clonotype has more than one count but fewer than ten. The chain links TRBV18 to TRBJ1-1; D uncertain. Germline assignment: CDR1 KGHSH and CDR2 LQKENI. Trimming pared 2 bases from V and 3 bases from J, leaving 4 bases between. The CDR3 has 12 residues. The DNA for the CDR3 is TGTGCCAGCTCACCAGGGGACACTGAAGCTTTCTTT. It encodes CASSPGDTEAFF.

The V gene is TRBV24-1, the J gene TRBJ2-7; D uncertain. V was shortened by 6 bases and J by 5 bases, with 13 bases between the two germline ends. CDR3 length equals 13 residues. Germline V lookup: CDR1 KGHDR, CDR2 SFDVKD. This chain's CDR3 is CATSSRTSDEQYF. The CDR3 DNA reads as TGTGCCACCAGTAGCCGGACCAGCGACGAGCAGTACTTC.

The table lists this clonotype with a few counts. The V gene is TRBV12-3 or TRBV12-4, the J gene TRBJ2-1; 9 nucleotides match TRBD2. This CDR3 region has 12 residues. The junction had 7 bases not matched to a gene; V was cut back by 6 bases and J by 13 bases. CDR3 in DNA: TGTGCCAGCAGGTACTCTAGCGGGGTTCAGTTCTTC. Protein: CASRYSSGVQFF.

The table lists this clonotype with many counts. The J gene is TRBJ2-2, the V gene TRBV6-2 or TRBV6-3; 7 bases map to TRBD1. The V and J ends lost 4 bases and 4 bases, in that order; junction bases with no gene match: 9. Germline CDR1 and CDR2: MNHEY and SVGEGT. The CDR3 is made up of 16 amino acids. Here the CDR3 reads CASSFKVGTATGELFF. For the CDR3, the DNA is TGTGCCAGCAGTTTCAAAGTCGGGACAGCCACCGGGGAGCTGTTTTTT.

This clonotype showed up just a few times. This chain connects TRBV7-2 to TRBJ2-3; D ambiguous. CDR1 is SGHTA, CDR2 FQGNSA, per germline. This CDR3 comprises 13 residues. With 5 bases removed from V and 4 bases from J, the gap between germline ends came to 10 bases. The DNA of the CDR3 is TGTGCCAGCAGCCTCTTGGTCGCAGATACGCAGTATTTT. As protein: CASSLLVADTQYF.

V is TRBV6-2 or TRBV6-3 and J is TRBJ2-7; D is uncertain. Germline V gene sequence: CDR1 MNHEY, CDR2 SVGEGT. CDR3 size: 12 residues. Trimming took off 6 bases at V and 3 bases at J, with 9 bases between the two ends. In nucleotides, the CDR3 is TGTGCCAGCAGGGGTGACATCTACGAGCAGTACTTC. This translates into CASRGDIYEQYF.

This clonotype was picked up a small number of times. The chain employs TRBV12-3 or TRBV12-4 and TRBJ2-3; 10 bases match TRBD2. The CDR3 is 14 residues long. The trim removed 4 bases at V and 7 bases at J, leaving 5 bases unmatched. CDR3 bases: TGTGCCAGCAGTTCGAGCGGGGGGGCCAATACGCAGTATTTT. Its translation: CASSSSGGANTQYF.

This chain uses TRBV24-1 with TRBJ1-2, with D possibly TRBD1 on 6 matching bases. The CDR3 totals 14 residues. Germline V gene lookup returns CDR1 KGHDR and CDR2 SFDVKD. Trimming cost V 4 bases and J 2 bases, with 10 bases left between them. CDR3 loop: CATSDPGQNYGYTF. In nucleotides, the CDR3 is TGTGCCACCAGTGACCCCGGACAGAACTATGGCTACACCTTC.

This clonotype has ten or more counts. The chain has TRBV3-1 and TRBJ2-7; the D call may be TRBD1 or TRBD2 (5 bases each). The CDR3 runs to 14 residues. Germline lookup yields CDR1 LGHDT and CDR2 YNNKEL (reference sequence). Trimming pared 2 bases from V and 7 bases from J, leaving 15 bases between. The CDR3, as DNA: TGTGCCAGCAGCCAACGGGGCTGGGAACTGGAGCAGTACTTC. Translation gives CASSQRGWELEQYF.

The J gene is TRBJ1-2, the V gene TRBV15; 8 bases map to TRBD1. V lost 2 bases, J lost 6 bases, and 2 bases stayed unmatched. Germline V lookup: CDR1 LNHNV, CDR2 YYDKDF (reference sequence). The CDR3 runs to 13 residues. CDR3 sequence (DNA): TGTGCCACCAGCAGACTGGGACAGGATGGCTACACCTTC. It codes for CATSRLGQDGYTF.

The chain carries TRBV5-4 and TRBJ2-1; D is perhaps TRBD1 (5 bases). V lost 1 base, J lost 15 bases, and 14 bases lay in between. Germline values: CDR1 SGHNT, CDR2 YYREEE (reference sequence). The CDR3 length is 12 residues. In DNA form, the CDR3 reads TGTGCCAGCAGCTTGCTCGGACAAGTGGGGTTCTTC. Residues: CASSLLGQVGFF. Using reference TRBV5-4 and TRBJ2-1 for the parts outside the CDR3, the full variable domain is ETGVTQSPTHLIKTRGQQVTLRCSSQSGHNTVSWYQQALGQGPQFIFQYYREEENGRGNFPPRFSGLQFPNYSSELNVNALELDDSALYLCASSLLGQVGFFGPGTRLTVL.

The V gene is TRBV7-8, the J gene TRBJ2-7, with D uncertain. With 0 bases removed from V and 3 bases from J, the gap between germline ends came to 12 bases. In germline, CDR1 is SGHVS, CDR2 FQNEAQ. The CDR3 sequence is 15 residues long. CDR3 nucleotide sequence: TGTGCCAGCAGCTTAGCGTCGGGCGCCAGCTACGAGCAGTACGTC. It codes for CASSLASGASYEQYV.

This clonotype came up a few times. The chain joins TRBV6-5 to TRBJ1-3; no reliable D call. V was pared by 7 bases and J by 2 bases, with 15 bases between. Germline V gene data show CDR1 as MNHEY and CDR2 as SVGAGI. This CDR3 has 15 residues. CDR3 protein: CASTAAWPAGNTIYF. CDR3 nucleotide sequence: TGTGCCAGCACCGCGGCGTGGCCGGCTGGAAACACCATATATTTT.

The chain uses TRBV20-1 and TRBJ2-4; a weak D match, TRBD2 (5 bases). V was cut by 6 bases and J by 8 bases, with 17 bases left in between. CDR3 size: 13 residues. The germline V gene encodes CDR1 DFQATT and CDR2 SNEGSKA (reference sequence). Written as DNA, the CDR3 is TGCAGTGCAATAAGCGGAGCCTTCGACATTCAGTACTTC. Residues: CSAISGAFDIQYF.

CDR3: CASSLSGRISYEQYF. The CDR3 DNA sequence: TGTGCCAGCAGCTTATCCGGCAGGATCTCTTACGAGCAGTACTTC. The rearrangement uses TRBV7-2 and TRBJ2-7; D not certain. The CDR3 loop spans 15 amino acids. The V end was cut by 2 bases, the J end by 4 bases, with 15 bases between. Per the germline V gene, CDR1 is SGHTA and CDR2 is FQGNSA. Based on the CDR3 plus reference TRBV7-2 and TRBJ2-7, the full variable domain is GAGVSQSPSNKVTEKGKDVELRCDPISGHTALYWYRQSLGQGLEFLIYFQGNSAPDKSGLPSDRFSAERTGGSVSTLTIQRTQQEDSAVYLCASSLSGRISYEQYFGPGTRLTVT.

The chain joins TRBV18 to TRBJ1-1; 10 bases match TRBD1. Germline loops: CDR1 KGHSH, CDR2 LQKENI. The CDR3 loop spans 15 amino acids. V trimming: 2 bases; J trimming: 6 bases; junction bases outside the gene matches: 6. CDR3 region: CASSPSTGTGAEAFF. Written as DNA, the CDR3 is TGTGCCAGCTCACCATCTACCGGGACAGGGGCTGAAGCTTTCTTT.

This sequence joins TRBV11-2 and TRBJ2-1; perhaps TRBD1 as D (5 bases). The CDR3 covers 15 residues. Trimming cost V 0 bases and J 5 bases, with 11 bases left between them. Germline CDR1 SGHAT, CDR2 FQNNGV. This CDR3 reads CASSLDQWGHNEQFF. The CDR3 DNA reads as TGTGCCAGCAGCTTAGATCAGTGGGGCCACAATGAGCAGTTCTTC. Full variable domain (rest looked up from reference TRBV11-2 and TRBJ2-1): EAGVAQSPRYKIIEKRQSVAFWCNPISGHATLYWYQQILGQGPKLLIQFQNNGVVDDSQLPKDRFSAERLKGVDSTLKIQPAKLEDSAVYLCASSLDQWGHNEQFFGPGTRLTVL.

This clonotype was counted ten times or more. This chain connects TRBV4-3 to TRBJ2-7, with unresolved D. V shed 6 bases and J shed 5 bases, with 14 bases lying between them. Germline assignment: CDR1 LGHNA and CDR2 YSLEER. This CDR3 spans 13 amino acids. The chain's CDR3 is CASSDRRLNEQYF. For the CDR3, the DNA is TGCGCCAGCAGTGACCGACGTTTGAACGAGCAGTACTTC.

This clonotype was found a few times. V is TRBV7-2 and J is TRBJ1-5, with D possibly matching TRBD1 (5 bases). Germline-derived CDR1 and CDR2 are SGHTA and FQGNSA. Trimming shortened V by 1 base and J by 8 bases, and 6 bases separated the two germline ends. The CDR3 covers 12 residues. DNA of the CDR3: TGTGCCAGCAGCTTAGGGGGGAAGCCCCAGCATTTT. Amino acids: CASSLGGKPQHF.

The chain couples TRBV20-1 to TRBJ2-3; TRBD2 matches 9 bases. Germline CDR1 is DFQATT and CDR2 is SNEGSKA (reference sequence). The CDR3 runs to 14 residues. The trim removed 8 bases at V and 8 bases at J, leaving 14 bases unmatched. The CDR3 DNA reads TGCAGTACTCCTTGGACTAGCGATGGGGTTACGCAGTATTTT. Translating gives CSTPWTSDGVTQYF.

This clonotype occurred a few times. The chain joins TRBV6-2 or TRBV6-3 to TRBJ1-5, with D unclear. V was shortened by 8 bases and J by 9 bases, with 29 bases between the two germline ends. Germline V CDR1 and CDR2: MNHEY, SVGEGT. The CDR3 has 17 amino acids. The DNA for the CDR3 is TGTGCCAGCGTCATCGTAAGGCGGGATCGGGCGAAGGGGCCCCAGCATTTT. Translated: CASVIVRRDRAKGPQHF.

This clonotype was seen at least ten times. The V and J genes are TRBV5-1 and TRBJ2-1; D is unclear. There are 13 residues in the CDR3. The ends were cut back, 1 base at V and 6 bases at J, with 8 bases in the middle. In germline, CDR1 is SGHRS, CDR2 YFSETQ. The CDR3 bases are TGCGCCAGCAGCTTGTCGTGGGTCAATGAGCAGTTCTTC. It specifies CASSLSWVNEQFF.